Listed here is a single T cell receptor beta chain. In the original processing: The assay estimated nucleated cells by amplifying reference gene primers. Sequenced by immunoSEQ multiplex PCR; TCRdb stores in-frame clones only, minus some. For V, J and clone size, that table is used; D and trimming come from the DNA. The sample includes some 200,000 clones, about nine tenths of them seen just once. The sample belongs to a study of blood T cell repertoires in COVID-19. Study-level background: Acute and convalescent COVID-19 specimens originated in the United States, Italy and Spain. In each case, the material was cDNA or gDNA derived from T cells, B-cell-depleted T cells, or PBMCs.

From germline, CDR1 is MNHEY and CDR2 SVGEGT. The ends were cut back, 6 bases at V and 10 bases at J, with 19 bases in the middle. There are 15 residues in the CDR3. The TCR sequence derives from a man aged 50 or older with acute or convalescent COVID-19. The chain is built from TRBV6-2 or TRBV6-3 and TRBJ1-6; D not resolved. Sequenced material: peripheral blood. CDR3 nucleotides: TGTGCCAGCAGCTTCTTTGGCTTACGAGGCTCACCCCTCCACTTT. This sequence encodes CASSFFGLRGSPLHF.